This T cell receptor beta chain was sequenced during a study of blood T cell repertoires in COVID-19. TCRdb's copy holds only in-frame clones and misses some; the assay was immunoSEQ multiplex PCR. The repertoire holds approximately 200,000 clones, 75% to 90% seen once, with around 2.1% in the top ten. From germline, CDR1 is MGHDK and CDR2 SYGVNS. V gave up 5 bases and J gave up 3 bases, with 11 bases separating them. The CDR3 sequence is 14 residues long. The TCR originated in a woman younger than 45 who had recovered from COVID-19. The chain couples TRBV25-1 to TRBJ2-4; no clear D. Sequenced sample: PBMCs or T cells enriched from blood (not recorded which). CDR3 sequence: CASSFQGGKNIQYF. CDR3 nucleotides: TGTGCCAGCAGTTTCCAAGGCGGCAAAAACATTCAGTACTTC.